Below are 19 T cell receptor beta chains sequenced from a single sample in a study of cytomegalovirus exposure and HLA in healthy donors. PCR primers comprised 60 Vbeta and 13 Jbeta primers. TCRdb's table, derived via immunoSEQ multiplex PCR, lists solely in-frame clones and lacks some. The data show roughly 90,000 clones, 65% to 90% seen once. Sequenced material: PBMCs. These receptors all come from a man aged 25 to 40 in good health and CMV-seropositive.

J is TRBJ2-5 and V is TRBV15; tentatively, D is TRBD1 (6 bases). The tail of the sequence fits TRBJ2-7 better, so the J call may be wrong. The V gene's germline CDR1 is LNHNV and CDR2 YYDKDF (reference sequence). The CDR3 has 17 residues. As DNA, the CDR3 is TGTGCCACCAGCAGAGTGCTGGGGGCGAGCGGCGCGTACGAGCAGTACTTC. The encoded protein is CATSRVLGASGAYEQYF.

This clone has only one observation. This chain uses TRBV6-5 with TRBJ2-7; 10 bases map to TRBD2. V was pared by 2 bases and J by 7 bases, with 5 bases of the junction left unmatched. The CDR3 covers 14 residues. CDR1 is MNHEY and CDR2 is SVGAGI in the germline V gene. The CDR3 loop reads CASSYDSGRREQYF. The CDR3 DNA sequence: TGTGCCAGCAGTTACGATAGCGGGAGGCGAGAGCAGTACTTC.

V usage is TRBV7-9 and J usage is TRBJ2-2, with 7 bases aligning to TRBD1. This CDR3 is 15 amino acids long. CDR1 and CDR2 (germline): SEHNR, FQNEAQ (reference sequence). The J segment lost 5 bases and the V segment lost 3 bases, leaving 6 bases of the junction unmatched. CDR3 sequence (DNA): TGTGCCAGCAGCTTGGACAGGAGCACAACCGGGGAGCTGTTTTTT. This translates into CASSLDRSTTGELFF.

The chain recombines TRBV30 with TRBJ2-5; D may be TRBD2 (5 bases). The CDR3 consists of 16 residues. Per germline, CDR1 GTSNPN and CDR2 SVGIG (reference sequence). Deletions cut 0 bases from V and 2 bases from J, with 16 bases between. The CDR3 is CAWSVSLRGGQETQYF. CDR3 DNA: TGTGCCTGGAGTGTATCCCTGCGAGGCGGGCAAGAGACCCAGTACTTC.

V gene TRBV27 combines with J gene TRBJ1-4; maybe TRBD1 (5 bases). Trimming left V 6 bases short and J 5 bases short, with 16 bases between. This CDR3 has 15 amino acids. Germline assignment: CDR1 MNHEY and CDR2 SMNVEV (reference sequence). The CDR3 coding sequence is TGTGCCAGCAGCCTCAGAGGGACTTACAATGAAAAACTGTTTTTT. Translating gives CASSLRGTYNEKLFF.

About this clone: Distinct nucleotide sequences in the sample also encode this CDR3. In DNA, the CDR3 is TGTGCCAGCTCAGAGTACAGGGGCGACGAGCAGTACTTC. Translating gives CASSEYRGDEQYF. The chain uses TRBV18 and TRBJ2-7; 7 nucleotides match TRBD1. Germline CDR1 is KGHSH and CDR2 is LQKENI. CDR3 length equals 13 residues. V was pared by 5 bases and J by 5 bases, with 6 bases of the junction left unmatched.

This clone was found once. This sequence joins TRBV10-2 and TRBJ2-1, with TRBD2 matching 7 bases. This CDR3 region has 13 residues. Germline trimming cut 7 bases from V and 9 bases from J; bases unmatched to any gene: 9. CDR1 is WSHSY and CDR2 is SAAADI in the germline V gene. This chain's CDR3 is CASKVAGLGEQFF. The CDR3 DNA reads as TGCGCCAGCAAGGTAGCGGGTTTAGGTGAGCAGTTCTTC.

CDR3 sequence: CASSPLARGANYEQYF. CDR3 DNA sequence: TGTGCCAGCTCACCCTTAGCTCGGGGGGCAAACTACGAGCAGTACTTC. V and J are TRBV18 and TRBJ2-7; perhaps TRBD2 as D (7 bases). Germline loops: CDR1 KGHSH, CDR2 LQKENI. The CDR3 runs to 16 residues. The ends were cut back, 3 bases at V and 3 bases at J, with 18 bases in the middle.

Sample share makes this clone medium-sized. The V and J genes are TRBV27 and TRBJ2-7; 7 positions agree with TRBD1. Germline V gene lookup returns CDR1 MNHEY and CDR2 SMNVEV (reference sequence). Trimming at V came to 5 bases and at J to 1 base, leaving 11 bases not matched to a gene. This CDR3 comprises 16 residues. The CDR3 DNA reads TGTGCCAGCAGTAGCCGTGCGGACAGGCGGTCCTACGAGCAGTACTTC. As protein: CASSSRADRRSYEQYF.

This chain uses TRBV9 with TRBJ2-7; TRBD2 aligns across 11 bases. The V gene's germline CDR1 is SGDLS and CDR2 YYNGEE. V was pared by 3 bases and J by 4 bases, with 9 bases of the junction left unmatched. The CDR3 is 16 amino acids. Here the CDR3 reads CASSAGTSGAGYEQYF. The CDR3 DNA follows: TGTGCCAGCAGCGCCGGGACTAGCGGAGCAGGGTACGAGCAGTACTTC.

The chain links TRBV5-1 to TRBJ1-1; TRBD1 matches at 8 bases. V was pared by 7 bases and J by 3 bases, with 8 bases of the junction left unmatched. The CDR3 is made up of 14 amino acids. CDR1 SGHRS and CDR2 YFSETQ come from the germline V gene. CDR3 in amino acids: CASGDQGADTEAFF. CDR3 bases: TGCGCCAGCGGAGACCAGGGGGCGGACACTGAAGCTTTCTTT.

The rearrangement uses TRBV6-5 and TRBJ2-1; D ambiguous. The V end lost 4 bases, the J end lost 5 bases, and 18 bases lay between the germline ends. Looked up from germline, CDR1 is MNHEY and CDR2 is SVGAGI. The CDR3 is 16 residues long. As DNA, the CDR3 is TGTGCCAGCAGTTTCAACATGATACCTCCCCACAATGAGCAGTTCTTC. Translated: CASSFNMIPPHNEQFF.

V gene TRBV6-1 combines with J gene TRBJ1-4; 9 nucleotides agree with TRBD1. This CDR3 region has 15 residues. CDR1 is MNHNS and CDR2 is SASEGT in the germline V gene. After removal of 5 bases from V and 7 bases from J, the junction contained 8 bases not matched to a gene. The CDR3 sequence: CASSPDDRGSEKLFF. In DNA, the CDR3 is TGTGCCAGCAGTCCAGATGACAGGGGGAGTGAAAAACTGTTTTTT.

The chain uses TRBV12-5 and TRBJ2-5, with 7 bases aligning to TRBD1. The V and J ends lost 6 bases and 2 bases, in that order; junction bases with no gene match: 9. Germline V gives CDR1 LGHNT, CDR2 FRNRAP. This CDR3 has 15 residues. Written as DNA, the CDR3 is TGTGCTAGTGGCACGAGGGGACAGCAACAAGAGACCCAGTACTTC. Protein product: CASGTRGQQQETQYF.

This clone showed up just a few times. The V gene is TRBV4-3, the J gene TRBJ2-6; maybe TRBD1 (5 bases). Trimming shortened V by 1 base and J by 4 bases, and 11 bases separated the two germline ends. The V gene's germline CDR1 is LGHNA and CDR2 YSLEER. The CDR3 has 16 amino acids. In DNA, the CDR3 is TGCGCCAGCAGCCAAGTGTCAGGGTCGGGGGCCAACGTCCTGACTTTC. Its protein is CASSQVSGSGANVLTF.

This clone was counted only a few times. The chain carries TRBV14 and TRBJ1-4, with D possibly matching TRBD1 (6 bases). The CDR3 runs to 17 residues. Between the trimmed V and J ends, which lost 0 bases and 13 bases, there was a span of 24 bases. Germline CDR1 and CDR2: SGHDN and FVKESK. The CDR3 coding sequence is TGTGCCAGCAGCCAAGACGTTATCAGGGGCCCCCCTCTTGGACTGTTTTTT. It yields the protein CASSQDVIRGPPLGLFF. Supplemented by reference TRBV14 and TRBJ1-4, the full variable domain reads EAGVTQFPSHSVIEKGQTVTLRCDPISGHDNLYWYRRVMGKEIKFLLHFVKESKQDESGMPNNRFLAERTGGTYSTLKVQPAELEDSGVYFCASSQDVIRGPPLGLFFGSGTQLSVL.

The chain joins TRBV28 to TRBJ2-7; the match to TRBD2 covers 7 bases. Trimming removed 2 bases from V and 6 bases from J; junction bases left unmatched: 7. Looked up from germline, CDR1 is MDHEN and CDR2 is SYDVKM. The CDR3 has 14 residues. CDR3 in amino acids: CASSLHGRYREQYF. CDR3 DNA sequence: TGTGCCAGCAGTTTACACGGGAGGTACCGCGAGCAGTACTTC.

This clone was observed once. This rearrangement joins TRBV7-2 to TRBJ1-2, with 9 bases fitting TRBD1. CDR1 is SGHTA, CDR2 FQGNSA, per germline. The CDR3 is 13 amino acids. With 4 bases clipped from V and 4 bases from J, the junction kept 1 base outside the gene matches. The CDR3 here is CASSSTGGYGYTF. CDR3 nucleotide sequence: TGTGCCAGCAGCTCGACAGGGGGCTATGGCTACACCTTC. Using reference TRBV7-2 and TRBJ1-2 for the parts outside the CDR3, the full variable domain is GAGVSQSPSNKVTEKGKDVELRCDPISGHTALYWYRQSLGQGLEFLIYFQGNSAPDKSGLPSDRFSAERTGGSVSTLTIQRTQQEDSAVYLCASSSTGGYGYTFGSGTRLTVV.

V is TRBV15 and J is TRBJ2-6; no clear D gene. The CDR3 loop spans 15 amino acids. Between the trimmed V and J ends, which lost 5 bases and 1 base, there was a span of 9 bases. CDR1 is LNHNV and CDR2 is YYDKDF in the germline V gene (reference sequence). CDR3 residues: CATSLPSSGANVLTF. For the CDR3, the DNA is TGTGCCACCAGCCTACCCTCATCTGGGGCCAACGTCCTGACTTTC.